This TCR beta chain was sequenced in a study of beta chain features in type 1 diabetes. Background on the study: Analysis included around 100 million sorted cells drawn from all samples. Study-wide findings and caveats: Whether TCRB rearrangement is influenced by HLA type was left unresolved in this analysis.

Markers CD45RO/CCR7/CD25/CD127/CD95/CD27 served to sort CD4+ naive, central memory, regulatory and stem cell-like memory cells. The CDR3 has 15 amino acids. The germline gives CDR1 SGHTA, CDR2 FQGNSA. V gave up 2 bases and J gave up 2 bases, with 12 bases separating them. Every isolated RNA sample was fully reverse transcribed, so sequencing captured expressed TCRB transcripts. Clones were sequenced by immunoSEQ multiplex PCR, and TCRdb holds only the in-frame ones, with some missing. The profile covers fewer than 550,000 clones, with 9.5% to 12% appearing a single time and about 0.042% taken by the ten largest. Turning to this clone: Its specificity is unknown.

The V gene is TRBV7-2, the J gene TRBJ1-2; the D is unclear. Sequencing was done on a sample of naive CD4+ T cells from blood. This TCR came from a woman between 18 and 29 years old in good health. CDR3 coding DNA: TGTGCCAGCAGCTTACCCCCAGTTCGCAACTATGGCTACACCTTC. Its protein product is CASSLPPVRNYGYTF.